This T cell receptor beta chain was captured in a study of PD-1 blockade in classical Hodgkin lymphoma. Study observations and caveats: TCR diversity at baseline was reported to be reduced in newly diagnosed patients relative to healthy donors.

V was clipped by 4 bases and J by 6 bases, with 11 bases between them. The length of the CDR3 is 13 residues. In germline, CDR1 is SGHTA, CDR2 FQGTGA. Time point meaning: cycle 4 day 1 (C4D1), after more than five weeks of nivolumab. All trial patients relapsed after autologous stem cell transplantation. This clone was detected once. Its antigen is currently unknown. Some clones are missing from TCRdb's copy, which holds only in-frame ones; the method was immunoSEQ multiplex PCR. The profile shows roughly 21,000 clones, around 83% of them singletons. This sequence was found in a human donor with classical Hodgkin lymphoma. Sequenced material: peripheral blood mononuclear cells (PBMCs), taken before the fourth cycle of nivolumab. The chain combines TRBV7-3 with TRBJ2-3, with unresolved D. The CDR3 sequence: CASSSQAGDTQYF. The CDR3 DNA is TGTGCCAGCAGCTCCCAGGCCGGTGATACGCAGTATTTT.